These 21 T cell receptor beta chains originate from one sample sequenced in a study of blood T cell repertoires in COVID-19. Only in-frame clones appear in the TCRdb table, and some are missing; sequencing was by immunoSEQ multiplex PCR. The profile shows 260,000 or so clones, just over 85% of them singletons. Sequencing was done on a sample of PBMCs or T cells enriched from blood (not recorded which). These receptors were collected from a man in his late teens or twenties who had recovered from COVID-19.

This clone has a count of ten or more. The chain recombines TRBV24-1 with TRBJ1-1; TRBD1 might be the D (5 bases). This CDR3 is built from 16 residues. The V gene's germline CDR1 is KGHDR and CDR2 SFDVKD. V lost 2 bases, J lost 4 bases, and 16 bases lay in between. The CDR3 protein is CATSDSQGSGGTEAFF. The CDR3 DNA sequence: TGTGCCACCAGTGATTCCCAGGGTTCGGGGGGCACTGAAGCTTTCTTT.

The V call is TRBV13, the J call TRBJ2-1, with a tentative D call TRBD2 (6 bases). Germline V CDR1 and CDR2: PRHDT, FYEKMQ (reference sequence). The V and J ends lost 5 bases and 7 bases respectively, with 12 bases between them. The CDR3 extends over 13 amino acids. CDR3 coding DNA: TGTGCCAGCAGCCCCCGCGGGGCGAATGAGCAGTTCTTC. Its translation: CASSPRGANEQFF.

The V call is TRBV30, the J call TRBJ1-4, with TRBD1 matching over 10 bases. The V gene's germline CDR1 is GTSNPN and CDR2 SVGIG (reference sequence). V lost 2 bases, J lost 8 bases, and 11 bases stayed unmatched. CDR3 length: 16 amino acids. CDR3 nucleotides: TGTGCCTGGAGTTTGGAAGTAGGGACAGGGGCCGAAAAACTGTTTTTT. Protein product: CAWSLEVGTGAEKLFF.

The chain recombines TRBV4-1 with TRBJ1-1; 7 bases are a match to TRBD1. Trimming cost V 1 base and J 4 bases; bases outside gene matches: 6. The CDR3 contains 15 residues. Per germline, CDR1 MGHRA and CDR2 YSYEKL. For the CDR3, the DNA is TGCGCCAGCAGCCAAGGTGGGACAGTTATCACTGAAGCTTTCTTT. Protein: CASSQGGTVITEAFF.

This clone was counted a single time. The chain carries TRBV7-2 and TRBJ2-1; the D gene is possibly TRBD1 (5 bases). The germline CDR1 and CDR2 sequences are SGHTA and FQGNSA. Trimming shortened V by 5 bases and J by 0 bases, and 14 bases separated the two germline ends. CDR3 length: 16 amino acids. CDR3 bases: TGTGCCAGCAGCCTATGGGGCTCCAGCTCCTACAATGAGCAGTTCTTC. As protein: CASSLWGSSSYNEQFF.

The CDR3 spells CASVPLLAGSNQPQHF. The CDR3 DNA sequence: TGTGCCAGCGTACCTCTCCTGGCAGGGTCGAATCAGCCCCAGCATTTT. The chain has TRBV28 and TRBJ1-5; D possibly corresponds to TRBD1 (5 bases). The germline CDR1 and CDR2 sequences are MDHEN and SYDVKM. Between the trimmed V and J ends, which lost 8 bases and 4 bases, there was a span of 21 bases. The CDR3 loop spans 16 amino acids.

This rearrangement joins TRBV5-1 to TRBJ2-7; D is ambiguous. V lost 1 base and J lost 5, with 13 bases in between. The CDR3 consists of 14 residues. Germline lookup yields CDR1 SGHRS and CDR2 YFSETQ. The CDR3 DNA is TGCGCCAGCAGCTTGCTTCGAAGCGACGACGAGCAGTACTTC. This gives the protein CASSLLRSDDEQYF.

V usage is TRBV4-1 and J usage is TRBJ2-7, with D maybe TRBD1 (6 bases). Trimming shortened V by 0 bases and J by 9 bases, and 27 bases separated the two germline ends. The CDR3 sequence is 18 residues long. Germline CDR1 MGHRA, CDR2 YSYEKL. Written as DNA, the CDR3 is TGCGCCAGCAGCCAAGATCGAAACGCGGCAGGGGAAAGAGGCGGGCAGTACTTC. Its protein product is CASSQDRNAAGERGGQYF.

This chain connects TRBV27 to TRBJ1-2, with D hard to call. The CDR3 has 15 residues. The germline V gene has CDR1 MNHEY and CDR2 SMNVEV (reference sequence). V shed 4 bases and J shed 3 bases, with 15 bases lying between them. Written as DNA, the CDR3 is TGTGCCAGCAGTTCGAACCGGCGGGGAGACTATGGCTACACCTTC. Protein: CASSSNRRGDYGYTF.

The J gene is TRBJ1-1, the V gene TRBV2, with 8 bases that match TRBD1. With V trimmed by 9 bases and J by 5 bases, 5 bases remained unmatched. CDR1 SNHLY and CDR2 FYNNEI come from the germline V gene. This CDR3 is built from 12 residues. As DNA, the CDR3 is TGTGCCAGTTCCAGGGGGCAGACTGAAGCTTTCTTT. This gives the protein CASSRGQTEAFF.

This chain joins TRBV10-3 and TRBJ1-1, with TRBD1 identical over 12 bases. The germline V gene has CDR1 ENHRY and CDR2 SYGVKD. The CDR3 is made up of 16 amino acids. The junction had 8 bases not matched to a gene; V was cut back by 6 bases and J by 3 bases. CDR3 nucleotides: TGTGCCATCAGGCCGGGACAGGGGGCGGGAGACACTGAAGCTTTCTTT. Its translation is CAIRPGQGAGDTEAFF.

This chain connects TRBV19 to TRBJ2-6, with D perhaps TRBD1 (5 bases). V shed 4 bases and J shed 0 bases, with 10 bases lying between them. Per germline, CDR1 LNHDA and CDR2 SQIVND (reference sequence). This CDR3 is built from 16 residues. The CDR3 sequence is CASSTTGHSGANVLTF. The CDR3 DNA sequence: TGTGCCAGTAGTACCACAGGACACTCTGGGGCCAACGTCCTGACTTTC.

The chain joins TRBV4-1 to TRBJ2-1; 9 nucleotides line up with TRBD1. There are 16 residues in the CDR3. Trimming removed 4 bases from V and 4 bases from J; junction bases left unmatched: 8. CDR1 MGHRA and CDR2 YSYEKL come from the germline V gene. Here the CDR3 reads CASSLGTGTRYNEQFF. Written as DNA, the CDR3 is TGCGCCAGCAGCCTCGGGACAGGGACCCGATACAATGAGCAGTTCTTC.

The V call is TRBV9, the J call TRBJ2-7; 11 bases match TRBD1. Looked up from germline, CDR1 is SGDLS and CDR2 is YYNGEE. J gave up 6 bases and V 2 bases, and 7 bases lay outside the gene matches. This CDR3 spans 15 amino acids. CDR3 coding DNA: TGTGCCAGCAGCGTGACCGGGACAGGGGGTTCCGAGCAGTACTTC. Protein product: CASSVTGTGGSEQYF.

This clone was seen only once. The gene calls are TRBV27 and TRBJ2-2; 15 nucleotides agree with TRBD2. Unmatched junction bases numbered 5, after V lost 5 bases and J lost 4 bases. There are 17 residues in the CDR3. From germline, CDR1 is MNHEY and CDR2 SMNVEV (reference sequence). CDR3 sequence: CASSTGTSGGITGELFF. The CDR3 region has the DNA TGTGCCAGCAGTACTGGGACTAGCGGGGGGATCACCGGGGAGCTGTTTTTT.

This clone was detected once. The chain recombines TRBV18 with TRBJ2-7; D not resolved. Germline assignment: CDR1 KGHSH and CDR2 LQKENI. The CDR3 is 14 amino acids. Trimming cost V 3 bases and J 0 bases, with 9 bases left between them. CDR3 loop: CASSPPADSYEQYF. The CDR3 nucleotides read TGTGCCAGCTCACCCCCTGCAGACTCCTACGAGCAGTACTTC.

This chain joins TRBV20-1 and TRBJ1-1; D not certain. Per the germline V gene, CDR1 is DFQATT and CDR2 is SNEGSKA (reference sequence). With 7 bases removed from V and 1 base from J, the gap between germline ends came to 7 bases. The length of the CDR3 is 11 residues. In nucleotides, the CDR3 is TGCAGTGGAAGAGGGAACACTGAAGCTTTCTTT. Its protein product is CSGRGNTEAFF.

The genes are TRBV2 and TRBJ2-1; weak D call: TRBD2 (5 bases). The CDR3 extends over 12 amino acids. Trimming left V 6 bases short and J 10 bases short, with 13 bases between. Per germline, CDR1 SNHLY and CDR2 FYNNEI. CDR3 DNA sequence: TGTGCCAGCAGCTCGCTAGCTAAAGAGCAGTTCTTC. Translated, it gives CASSSLAKEQFF.

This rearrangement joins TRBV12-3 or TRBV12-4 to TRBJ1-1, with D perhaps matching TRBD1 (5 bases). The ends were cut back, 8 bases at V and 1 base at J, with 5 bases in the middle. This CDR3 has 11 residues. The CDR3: CASQGNTEAFF. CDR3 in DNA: TGTGCCAGCCAGGGGAACACTGAAGCTTTCTTT.

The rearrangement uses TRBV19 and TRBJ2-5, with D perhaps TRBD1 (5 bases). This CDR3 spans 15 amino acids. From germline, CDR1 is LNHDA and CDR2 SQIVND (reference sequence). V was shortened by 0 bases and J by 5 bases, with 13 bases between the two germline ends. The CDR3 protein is CASSIDPQGRETQYF. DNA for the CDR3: TGTGCCAGTAGTATAGATCCGCAGGGCAGGGAGACCCAGTACTTC.

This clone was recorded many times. CDR3 residues: CASSQAGTGSSPLHF. CDR3 in DNA: TGTGCCAGCAGCCAAGCCGGGACAGGTTCGTCACCCCTCCACTTT. The V and J genes are TRBV4-2 and TRBJ1-6, with 8 bases fitting TRBD1. The junction had 6 bases not matched to a gene; V was cut back by 1 base and J by 10 bases. This CDR3 has 15 residues. Per germline, CDR1 LGHNA and CDR2 YNFKEQ.